This T cell receptor beta chain was found in a study of T cells in Graves' hyperthyroidism and ophthalmopathy. Study conclusions and caveats: Before onset, by a median of about seven months, the model predicted ophthalmopathy.

Using RNA transcripts as the source, TCR beta CDR3 regions were amplified. HTBI primers were employed in a first-round RT-PCR of the TCR CDR3. MiXCR, run by TCRdb on the multiplex PCR reads, gives a single entry per CDR3 protein. The sample shows fewer than 350,000 distinct CDR3 sequences, around 20% of them seen only once. Remarks on this clonotype: Its antigen is not known.

PBMCs were obtained from 10 ml fresh peripheral blood. Specimen: blood. The source is a woman between 45 and 65 years old with Graves' hyperthyroidism.

CDR3 sequence (DNA): TGCAGTGCCCCCGGGACAGGGTACAATGAGCAGTTCTTC. It translates to CSAPGTGYNEQFF. The chain recombines TRBV20-1 with TRBJ2-1; 9 bases fit TRBD1. Unmatched junction bases numbered 4, after V lost 6 bases and J lost 4 bases. CDR3 size: 13 residues. Germline V CDR1 and CDR2: DFQATT, SNEGSKA (reference sequence).